Below, one T cell receptor beta chain is given with its context. Its antigen is still unknown. Base qualities are missing; no much larger clone stands one base away. These data originate in a study of T cell repertoires in cytomegalovirus infection (dated by TCRdb to the late 2010s). Some background on the complete study: Alongside well-studied HLA-B-restricted epitopes, the peptide stimulations were aimed at recently identified HLA-C-restricted CMV epitopes, whose presentation resists viral immunomodulation. Because public TCR beta signatures pointed to carriage of CMV infection together with the matching HLA type, the HLA type of each donor mattered for the analysis. The full study reports these points: The ex vivo response was dominated by HLA-C-restricted CMV-specific TCR beta clonotypes, which also provided the single most frequent clonotype in two of eight donors. In both this cohort and an independent approximately 400-donor cohort, the cumulative frequency of public TCR beta family members distinguished carriers of CMV infection plus the relevant HLA type.

TCRdb names Illumina HiSeq 1500 as the instrument used. TCRdb applied fastp at Q25 and MiXCR to the public reads, then kept only in-frame beta chains. Rows are combined by CDR3 protein, so each entry shows the most common genes and DNA. The sample table contains about 500,000 distinct CDR3 sequences; only one count was recorded for 30% to 35% of them. Roughly a sixth of the sample is in the top ten clones. The sample's treatment or condition label, decoded: in vitro stimulation with specific CMV peptide epitopes to enrich CMV-specific T cells. There are 14 amino acids in the CDR3, from cysteine to phenylalanine inclusive. Of the read, only the CDR3 DNA is kept; its 42 bases are in frame from base 1. Sequences LNHDA (CDR1) and SQIVND (CDR2) are obtained from the germline V gene (reference sequence). A distance of 14 bases separates the germline ends of V and J, which lose 5 bases and 4 bases respectively.

This clonotype was sampled from a human donor in good health (CMV status not recorded). Some clones in this sample may be carry-over from other donors' samples. Sequencing used cultured PBMCs, obtained from culture after CMV antigen stimulation. The rearrangement joined TRBV19 to TRBJ1-1; the D gene is possibly TRBD1, with 6 bases matching. The CDR3 loop reads CASSATGAATEAFF. Here is the DNA: TGTGCCAGTAGTGCCACGGGGGCTGCCACTGAAGCTTTCTTT.